These 15 T cell receptor beta chains came from one sample sequenced in a study of T-cell reconstitution after alpha-beta-depleted transplantation in children. This sample's TCRbeta library carried unique molecular identifier barcodes. TCRdb re-analysed the PCR reads in MiXCR, keeping a single row per CDR3 protein. The repertoire holds about 640,000 distinct CDR3 sequences, with over 10% as singletons. The source material was PBMCs, mostly from graft donor cells, sampled 360 days after TCRalphabeta/CD19-depleted stem cell transplant. These receptors all stem from a male patient aged 10 to 17 who had a stem cell transplant for acute myeloid leukemia, so the T cells may come from the graft donor.

V usage is TRBV28 and J usage is TRBJ2-7; 7 nucleotides align to TRBD1. The CDR3 runs to 17 residues. CDR1 is MDHEN and CDR2 is SYDVKM in the germline V gene. V was pared by 5 bases and J by 1 base, with 14 bases of the junction left unmatched. This CDR3 reads CASSLGTRGLPSYEQYF. CDR3 nucleotides: TGTGCCAGCAGTCTAGGGACAAGGGGGCTACCTTCCTACGAGCAGTACTTC.

This clonotype has ten or more counts. The gene calls are TRBV7-9 and TRBJ2-7; D perhaps matches TRBD1 (5 bases). Deletions cut 0 bases from V and 1 base from J, with 10 bases between. The CDR3 covers 15 residues. Germline-derived CDR1 and CDR2 are SEHNR and FQNEAQ (reference sequence). The CDR3 loop is CASSLAGDVSYEQYF. The CDR3, as DNA: TGTGCCAGCAGCTTAGCAGGGGATGTGTCCTACGAGCAGTACTTC.

The genes are TRBV20-1 and TRBJ2-1, with D possibly TRBD2 on 5 matching bases. The CDR3 sequence is 11 residues long. Germline values: CDR1 DFQATT, CDR2 SNEGSKA (reference sequence). DNA for the CDR3: TGCACGGCCGGCGGGCCCAATGAGCAGTTCTTC. Its protein is CTAGGPNEQFF.

This clonotype has just a few counts. V gene TRBV14 combines with J gene TRBJ2-5, with TRBD1 matching over 7 bases. This CDR3 has 15 amino acids. Unmatched junction bases numbered 5, after V lost 3 bases and J lost 1 base. The V gene's germline CDR1 is SGHDN and CDR2 FVKESK. The CDR3 reads CASSHRTGTQETQYF. CDR3 sequence (DNA): TGTGCCAGCAGCCATCGGACAGGTACCCAAGAGACCCAGTACTTC.

This clonotype was seen at least ten times. The genes are TRBV20-1 and TRBJ2-7, with TRBD1 matching over 8 bases. This CDR3 is built from 13 residues. Unmatched junction bases numbered 6, after V lost 1 base and J lost 7 bases. The germline V gene has CDR1 DFQATT and CDR2 SNEGSKA (reference sequence). In nucleotides, the CDR3 is TGCAGTGCTAGAGTCCAGGGGGCTGGGGAGCAGTACTTC. Translation: CSARVQGAGEQYF.

The chain links TRBV9 to TRBJ2-7; D not certain. V was trimmed by 0 bases and J by 0 bases, leaving 10 bases between them. CDR1 and CDR2 from the germline V gene are SGDLS and YYNGEE. This CDR3 is 15 amino acids long. The CDR3 sequence: CASSVGGASSYEQYF. The CDR3 DNA follows: TGTGCCAGCAGCGTAGGTGGTGCCAGCTCCTACGAGCAGTACTTC.

This clonotype has only a few counts. J is TRBJ2-7 and V is TRBV10-3, with TRBD2 matching over 10 bases. V lost 4 bases and J lost 5; bases outside the gene matches: 14. The CDR3 contains 17 residues. Germline-derived CDR1 and CDR2 are ENHRY and SYGVKD. CDR3 amino acids: CAISGSAASGRIHEQYF. The CDR3 coding sequence is TGTGCCATCAGTGGATCCGCTGCTAGCGGGAGAATCCACGAGCAGTACTTC.

This clonotype was found a few times. This rearrangement joins TRBV7-9 to TRBJ2-7, with D possibly matching TRBD2 (6 bases). CDR3 length: 15 residues. V dropped 5 bases and J dropped 2 bases, with 16 bases sitting between them. Germline V gene data show CDR1 as SEHNR and CDR2 as FQNEAQ (reference sequence). CDR3 in DNA: TGTGCCAGCAGCCACTCGAGCGGGCCAGCCTACGAGCAGTACTTC. Translated: CASSHSSGPAYEQYF.

This chain connects TRBV6-5 to TRBJ2-1; TRBD2 is a possible D gene (5 bases). The V gene's germline CDR1 is MNHEY and CDR2 SVGAGI. This CDR3 has 18 amino acids. Deletions cut 2 bases from V and 4 bases from J, with 21 bases between. The chain's CDR3 is CASSYAEKIAFEYNEQFF. CDR3 bases: TGTGCCAGCAGTTACGCGGAAAAGATAGCGTTCGAGTACAATGAGCAGTTCTTC.

The V gene is TRBV7-2, the J gene TRBJ2-7; a possible D gene is TRBD1 (6 bases). Germline values: CDR1 SGHTA, CDR2 FQGNSA. CDR3 size: 15 residues. The V end lost 4 bases, the J end lost 2 bases, and 15 bases lay between the germline ends. CDR3 sequence (DNA): TGTGCCAGCAGCTCCAGCTGGAAGGGGGCCTACGAGCAGTACTTC. Protein sequence: CASSSSWKGAYEQYF.

This clonotype occurred a few times. The J gene is TRBJ2-7, the V gene TRBV5-1, with D perhaps given as TRBD1 or TRBD2 (5 bases each). Between the trimmed V and J ends, which lost 0 bases and 2 bases, there was a span of 18 bases. CDR3 length equals 17 residues. CDR1 and CDR2 (germline): SGHRS, YFSETQ. The CDR3 region is CASSLGHYRDGTYEQYF. In DNA, the CDR3 is TGCGCCAGCAGCTTGGGGCACTACCGGGACGGAACCTACGAGCAGTACTTC. Full variable domain (outside the CDR3, taken from reference TRBV5-1 and TRBJ2-7): KAGVTQTPRYLIKTRGQQVTLSCSPISGHRSVSWYQQTPGQGLQFLFEYFSETQRNKGNFPGRFSGRQFSNSRSEMNVSTLELGDSALYLCASSLGHYRDGTYEQYFGPGTRLTVT.

This chain connects TRBV28 to TRBJ1-2; D is possibly TRBD1 (5 bases). The germline CDR1 and CDR2 sequences are MDHEN and SYDVKM. Trimming removed 3 bases at V and 8 bases at J, with 19 bases between. The CDR3 is 15 residues long. The CDR3 loop reads CASSLVGAGYGGYTF. CDR3 DNA: TGTGCCAGCAGTTTGGTCGGGGCAGGGTATGGCGGCTACACCTTC.

A few counts support this clonotype. This sequence joins TRBV20-1 and TRBJ2-7, with 8 bases aligning to TRBD1. Germline CDR1 reads DFQATT; CDR2 reads SNEGSKA (reference sequence). V lost 2 bases, J lost 4 bases, and 19 bases stayed unmatched. CDR3 length: 18 residues. CDR3 nucleotide sequence: TGCAGTGCTAGATACAATGGACAGGGTTCCAAAAGATTTTACGAGCAGTACTTC. Translation: CSARYNGQGSKRFYEQYF.

The rearrangement uses TRBV7-8 and TRBJ2-7, with D perhaps matching TRBD1 (5 bases). This CDR3 has 16 amino acids. V lost 2 bases and J 3 bases, leaving 17 bases between the germline ends. The germline CDR1 and CDR2 sequences are SGHVS and FQNEAQ. In DNA, the CDR3 is TGTGCCAGCAGCTTAAGCCCACCCGCAGGGTACTACGAGCAGTACTTC. Residues: CASSLSPPAGYYEQYF. Looking up the rest from reference TRBV7-8 and TRBJ2-7 gives the full variable domain: GAGVSQSPRYKVAKRGQDVALRCDPISGHVSLFWYQQALGQGPEFLTYFQNEAQLDKSGLPSDRFFAERPEGSVSTLKIQRTQQEDSAVYLCASSLSPPAGYYEQYFGPGTRLTVT.

V gene TRBV4-2 combines with J gene TRBJ2-2, with TRBD2 identical over 11 bases. The CDR3 has 17 residues. The trim removed 2 bases at V and 3 bases at J, leaving 5 bases unmatched. CDR1 LGHNA and CDR2 YNFKEQ come from the germline V gene. The CDR3, as DNA: TGTGCCAGCAGCCAACCAGGGACTAGCGGTCACACCGGGGAGCTGTTTTTT. Amino acid sequence: CASSQPGTSGHTGELFF.